This note documents a single T cell receptor beta chain sequence. Germline CDR1 and CDR2: ENHRY and SYGVKD. Trimming removed 4 bases from V and 3 bases from J; junction bases left unmatched: 12. This CDR3 is built from 19 residues. The sample belongs to a study of blood T cell repertoires in COVID-19. The assay was immunoSEQ multiplex PCR, and TCRdb's table has in-frame clones only and misses some. Here the sample spans roughly 180,000 clones, approximately 81% being singletons. This chain connects TRBV10-3 to TRBJ2-1; TRBD2 matches at 13 bases. The TCR originated in a woman aged 45-59 years with COVID-19, enrolled during active disease. Input material: peripheral blood. The CDR3 region is CAISGGTSGVSPIYNEQFF. CDR3 bases: TGTGCCATCAGTGGGGGGACTAGCGGGGTCTCCCCGATCTACAATGAGCAGTTCTTC.